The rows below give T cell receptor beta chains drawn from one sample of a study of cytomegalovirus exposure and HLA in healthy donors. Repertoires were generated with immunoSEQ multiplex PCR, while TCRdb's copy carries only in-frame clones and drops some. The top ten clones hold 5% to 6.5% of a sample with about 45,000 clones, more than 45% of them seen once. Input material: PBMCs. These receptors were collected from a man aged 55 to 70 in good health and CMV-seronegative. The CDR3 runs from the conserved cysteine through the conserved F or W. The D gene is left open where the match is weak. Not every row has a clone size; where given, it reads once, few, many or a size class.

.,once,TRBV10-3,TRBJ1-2,TGTGCCATCAGTGAGCCCGGCAGGGACGGGGGCTATGGCTACACCTTC,CAISEPGRDGGYGYTF
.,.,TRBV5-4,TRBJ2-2,TGTGCCAGCAGCTTGGGACTCTCGAACACCGGGGAGCTGTTTTTT,CASSLGLSNTGELFF
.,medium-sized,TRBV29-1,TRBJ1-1,TGCAGCGTTGAAGGAGGGGGGAACACTGAAGCTTTCTTT,CSVEGGGNTEAFF
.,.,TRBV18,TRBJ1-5,TGTGCCAGCTCTGCCGCAGGGAAGGATCAGCCCCAGCATTTT,CASSAAGKDQPQHF
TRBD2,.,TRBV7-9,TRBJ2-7,TGTGCCAGCAGCTTTACCCCGGGAGGCGAGCAGTACTTC,CASSFTPGGEQYF
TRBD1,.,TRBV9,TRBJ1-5,TGTGCCAGCAGCGTAGGTGGGACAGGGGGCTCTCAGCCCCAGCATTTT,CASSVGGTGGSQPQHF
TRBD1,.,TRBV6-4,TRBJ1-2,TGTGCCAGCAGTCGGACAGGGAGTAACTATGGCTACACCTTC,CASSRTGSNYGYTF
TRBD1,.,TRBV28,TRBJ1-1,TGTGCCAGCAGCGCACAACAGGGGGCGGGGGAAGCTTTCTTT,CASSAQQGAGEAFF
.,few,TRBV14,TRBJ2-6,TGTGCCACACAGGTCTCTGGGGCCAACGTCCTGACTTTC,CATQVSGANVLTF
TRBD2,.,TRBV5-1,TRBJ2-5,TGCGCCAGCAGCTCTAGCGGGAGCCGAGAGACCCAGTACTTC,CASSSSGSRETQYF
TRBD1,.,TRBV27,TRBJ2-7,TGTGCCAGCAGTTGGACAGGGGGTGGCGAGCAGTACTTC,CASSWTGGGEQYF
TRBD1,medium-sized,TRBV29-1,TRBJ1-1,TGCAGCGTTGACCCGACAGGGGGCAAAACTGAAGCTTTCTTT,CSVDPTGGKTEAFF
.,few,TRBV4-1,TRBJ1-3,TGCGCCAGCAGCCAAGCTTGGGGCACTGGAAACACCATATATTTT,CASSQAWGTGNTIYF
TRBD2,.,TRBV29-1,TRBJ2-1,TGCAGCACACGGACTAGCGGGAGAGATAAGCAGTTCTTC,CSTRTSGRDKQFF
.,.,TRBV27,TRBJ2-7,TGTGCCAGCAGTGGGCAGGGCTCCGTAGAGCAGTACTTC,CASSGQGSVEQYF
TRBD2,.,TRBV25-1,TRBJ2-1,TGTGCCAGCAGCCTCGGGGGGAACCCCTACAATGAGCAGTTCTTC,CASSLGGNPYNEQFF
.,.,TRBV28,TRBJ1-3,TGTGCCAGCAGGGGCAGTTCTAGCTTCGAAAACACCATATATTTT,CASRGSSSFENTIYF
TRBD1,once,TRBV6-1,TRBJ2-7,TGTGCCAGCCTCACTGGACAGGGGAGTAAGTACGAGCAGTACTTC,CASLTGQGSKYEQYF
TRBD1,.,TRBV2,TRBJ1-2,TGTGCCAGCAGTCCGGGACAGGGGGCCCCTATCTATGGCTACACCTTC,CASSPGQGAPIYGYTF
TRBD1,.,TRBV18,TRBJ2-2,TGTGCCAGCTCCGGACAGGGGGCAACCGGGGAGCTGTTTTTT,CASSGQGATGELFF
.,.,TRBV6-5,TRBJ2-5,TGTGCCAGCAGTTACGAGGGTTCTTCGGAGACCCAGTACTTC,CASSYEGSSETQYF
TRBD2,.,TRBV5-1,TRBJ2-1,TGCGCCAGCAGCGATTTAGCGGGAGGCTACAATGAGCAGTTCTTC,CASSDLAGGYNEQFF
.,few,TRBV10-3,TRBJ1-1,TGTGCCATCAGGTTAACGGGTGGGAACACTGAAGCTTTCTTT,CAIRLTGGNTEAFF
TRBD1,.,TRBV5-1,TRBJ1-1,TGCGCCAGCAGCGAACCGGGACAGGTTGAAGCTTTCTTT,CASSEPGQVEAFF
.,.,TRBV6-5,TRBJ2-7,TGTGCCAGCAGCAACTTCCGCGAGCAGTACTTC,CASSNFREQYF
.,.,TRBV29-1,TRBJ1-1,TGCAGCGTCCCGGGACTAAACATGAACACTGAAGCTTTCTTT,CSVPGLNMNTEAFF
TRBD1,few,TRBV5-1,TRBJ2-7,TGCGCCAGCAGGAGGCTGGACAGGGGGGAGCACGAGCAGTACTTC,CASRRLDRGEHEQYF
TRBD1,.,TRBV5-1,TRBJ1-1,TGCGCCAGCACCAGGACAGGCAACACTGAAGCTTTCTTT,CASTRTGNTEAFF
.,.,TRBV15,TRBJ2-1,TGTGCCACCAGGCCTGGGACATCCAACTACAATGAGCAGTTCTTC,CATRPGTSNYNEQFF
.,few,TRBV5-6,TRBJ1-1,TGTGCCAGCAGCTTGGGGCAATTCAACACTGAAGCTTTCTTT,CASSLGQFNTEAFF
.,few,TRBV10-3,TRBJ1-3,TGTGCCATCAGTGAACGGGACAACTCTGGAAACACCATATATTTT,CAISERDNSGNTIYF
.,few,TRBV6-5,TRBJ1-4,TGTGCCAGCAGCAAGGAGTCAGGGAATGAAAAACTGTTTTTT,CASSKESGNEKLFF
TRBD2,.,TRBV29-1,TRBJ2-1,TGCAGCGTTGAAGAGGCGGGACTAGCGGACAATGAGCAGTTCTTC,CSVEEAGLADNEQFF
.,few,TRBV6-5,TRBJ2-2,TGTGCCAGCAGTTACGACTCGGGCACCGGGGAGCTGTTTTTT,CASSYDSGTGELFF